Listed here are 26 T cell receptor beta chains from one sample, sequenced in a study of CD8+ T cells in alopecia areata. Reverse transcribed after extraction, RNA yielded cDNA as the sequencing template. Sequencing was performed with immunoSEQ multiplex PCR; in TCRdb, only in-frame clones are kept and a portion is missing. The sample lists about 98,000 clones, nearly 45% occurring once. The sample consisted of CD4+ T cells sorted from blood. The receptors come from a human donor with alopecia areata.

This clone was observed a handful of times. V is TRBV29-1 and J is TRBJ1-1, with D hard to call. The CDR3 is made up of 12 amino acids. V lost 2 bases and J 3 bases, leaving 7 bases between the germline ends. Per germline, CDR1 SQVTM and CDR2 ANQGSEA. The CDR3 DNA follows: TGCAGCGTTGAATGGAGGGACACTGAAGCTTTCTTT. Amino acids: CSVEWRDTEAFF.

This clone was seen only a few times. V usage is TRBV29-1 and J usage is TRBJ2-1, with 13 nucleotides matching TRBD2. CDR3 length: 13 amino acids. J gave up 9 bases and V 7 bases, and 6 bases lay outside the gene matches. The germline CDR1 and CDR2 sequences are SQVTM and ANQGSEA. CDR3 DNA sequence: TGCAGCGGTACTAGCGGGAGGGCCGGTGAGCAGTTCTTC. It translates to CSGTSGRAGEQFF.

V and J are TRBV28 and TRBJ2-5; TRBD1 might be the D (5 bases). The CDR3 totals 12 residues. Looked up from germline, CDR1 is MDHEN and CDR2 is SYDVKM. Trimming removed 5 bases at V and 5 bases at J, with 9 bases between. This CDR3 reads CASSAGWETQYF. The DNA of the CDR3 is TGTGCCAGCAGTGCAGGGTGGGAGACCCAGTACTTC.

This clone showed up just a few times. This chain uses TRBV29-1 with TRBJ2-3; 8 bases align to TRBD2. The CDR3 is made up of 14 amino acids. J was trimmed by 2 bases and V by 7 bases; bases with no gene match: 8. The germline CDR1 and CDR2 sequences are SQVTM and ANQGSEA. CDR3: CSEQLAEDTDTQYF. DNA for the CDR3: TGCAGCGAACAACTAGCGGAAGACACAGATACGCAGTATTTT.

The rearrangement uses TRBV28 and TRBJ1-5; 7 nucleotides agree with TRBD1. In germline, CDR1 is MDHEN, CDR2 SYDVKM. CDR3 length equals 13 residues. With V trimmed by 6 bases and J by 8 bases, 7 bases remained unmatched. This CDR3 is CASRLQGLEPQHF. The CDR3 DNA reads as TGTGCCAGCAGGTTACAGGGGCTGGAGCCCCAGCATTTT.

This sequence joins TRBV30 and TRBJ2-1, with 9 bases that match TRBD2. The V segment lost 2 bases and the J segment 8 bases; nucleotides outside the gene matches: 4. The CDR3 covers 13 residues. Looked up from germline, CDR1 is GTSNPN and CDR2 is SVGIG (reference sequence). The CDR3 region is CAWSSGRFDEQFF. In DNA, the CDR3 is TGTGCCTGGAGTAGCGGGAGGTTCGATGAGCAGTTCTTC. Using reference TRBV30 and TRBJ2-1 for the parts outside the CDR3, the full variable domain is SQTIHQWPATLVQPVGSPLSLECTVEGTSNPNLYWYRQAAGRGLQLLFYSVGIGQISSEVPQNLSASRPQDRQFILSSKKLLLSDSGFYLCAWSSGRFDEQFFGPGTRLTVL.

The V and J genes are TRBV30 and TRBJ2-1; the match to TRBD2 covers 8 bases. This CDR3 is 12 amino acids long. V lost 4 bases and J lost 15; bases outside the gene matches: 11. The germline gives CDR1 GTSNPN, CDR2 SVGIG (reference sequence). The CDR3 nucleotides are TGTGCCTGGACCCCCCCCGGGACTAGACCGTTCTTC. This gives the protein CAWTPPGTRPFF. Supplemented by reference TRBV30 and TRBJ2-1, the full variable domain reads SQTIHQWPATLVQPVGSPLSLECTVEGTSNPNLYWYRQAAGRGLQLLFYSVGIGQISSEVPQNLSASRPQDRQFILSSKKLLLSDSGFYLCAWTPPGTRPFFGPGTRLTVL.

The chain employs TRBV6-5 and TRBJ2-5; 10 nucleotides align to TRBD2. The CDR3 sequence is 15 residues long. The germline gives CDR1 MNHEY, CDR2 SVGAGI. J was trimmed by 1 base and V by 4 bases; bases with no gene match: 3. The CDR3 region is CASSSTSGVQETQYF. In nucleotides, the CDR3 is TGTGCCAGCAGTTCCACTAGCGGGGTCCAAGAGACCCAGTACTTC.

This clone has more than one count but fewer than ten. The CDR3 sequence: CSVVRGQTDTQYF. CDR3 sequence (DNA): TGCAGCGTTGTAAGGGGGCAGACAGATACGCAGTATTTT. The rearrangement links TRBV29-1 to TRBJ2-3; 7 nucleotides match TRBD1. CDR3 length: 13 amino acids. The J segment lost 3 bases and the V segment lost 4 bases, leaving 4 bases of the junction unmatched. Germline-derived CDR1 and CDR2 are SQVTM and ANQGSEA.

This CDR3 reads CASSYPSEWQFF. Written as DNA, the CDR3 is TGTGCCAGCAGTTATCCTAGCGAGTGGCAGTTCTTC. The chain carries TRBV2 and TRBJ2-1; the D gene is possibly TRBD2 (6 bases). CDR1 is SNHLY and CDR2 is FYNNEI in the germline V gene. The CDR3 is made up of 12 amino acids. Trimming left V 5 bases short and J 12 bases short, with 14 bases between.

The chain joins TRBV18 to TRBJ2-1, with 8 bases that match TRBD1. V was pared by 5 bases and J by 6 bases, with 9 bases of the junction left unmatched. The CDR3 is 15 amino acids. The germline V gene encodes CDR1 KGHSH and CDR2 LQKENI. Here the CDR3 DNA reads TGTGCCAGCTCAACCTCAGGGGGCTGGGGCAATGAGCAGTTCTTC. This codes for CASSTSGGWGNEQFF.

This clone occurred a few times. This chain links TRBV7-2 with TRBJ2-3, with 9 bases aligning to TRBD1. The germline CDR1 and CDR2 sequences are SGHTA and FQGNSA. CDR3 length equals 15 residues. V shed 6 bases and J 4 bases; nucleotides not matched to a gene: 8. CDR3 region: CASSRRTGAADTQYF. CDR3 bases: TGTGCCAGCAGTCGCCGGACAGGGGCGGCAGATACGCAGTATTTT.

About this clone: Other DNA sequences from this sample encode an identical CDR3 as well. The chain links TRBV29-1 to TRBJ2-2; D call uncertain. The CDR3 loop spans 11 amino acids. Trimming removed 1 base from V and 4 bases from J, with 1 base in between. Germline V gene lookup returns CDR1 SQVTM and CDR2 ANQGSEA. For the CDR3, the DNA is TGCAGCGTTGAAGGCACCGGGGAGCTGTTTTTT. Amino acids: CSVEGTGELFF.

This clone was observed a handful of times. The rearrangement links TRBV29-1 to TRBJ2-5; 8 bases are shared with TRBD2. The germline gives CDR1 SQVTM, CDR2 ANQGSEA. Trimming cost V 3 bases and J 5 bases; bases outside gene matches: 8. CDR3 length: 14 residues. Written as DNA, the CDR3 is TGCAGCGTTGACAGGACTAGCCAGGGGGAGACCCAGTACTTC. It specifies CSVDRTSQGETQYF.

The rearrangement uses TRBV5-6 and TRBJ2-1; D might be TRBD2 (6 bases). Between the trimmed V and J ends, which lost 5 bases and 2 bases, there was a span of 14 bases. The CDR3 has 15 amino acids. Germline V gene data show CDR1 as SGHDT and CDR2 as YYEEEE. CDR3 coding DNA: TGTGCCAGCAGACGGGACTTCCTGGCCTACAATGAGCAGTTCTTC. It codes for CASRRDFLAYNEQFF.

V usage is TRBV5-1 and J usage is TRBJ1-1; TRBD1 aligns across 7 bases. CDR3 size: 14 residues. J lost 3 bases, V lost 0 bases, and 2 bases had no gene match. Germline CDR1 is SGHRS and CDR2 is YFSETQ. The CDR3, as DNA: TGCGCCAGCAGCTTGGAAGGGGGCGACACTGAAGCTTTCTTT. This sequence encodes CASSLEGGDTEAFF. Supplemented by reference TRBV5-1 and TRBJ1-1, the full variable domain reads KAGVTQTPRYLIKTRGQQVTLSCSPISGHRSVSWYQQTPGQGLQFLFEYFSETQRNKGNFPGRFSGRQFSNSRSEMNVSTLELGDSALYLCASSLEGGDTEAFFGQGTRLTVV.

This clone has only a few counts. The chain couples TRBV4-2 to TRBJ2-5; D possibly corresponds to TRBD1 (6 bases). V lost 0 bases, J lost 4 bases, and 9 bases lay in between. This CDR3 comprises 14 residues. Germline assignment: CDR1 LGHNA and CDR2 YNFKEQ. The CDR3 is CASSQEPGAETQYF. Here the CDR3 DNA reads TGTGCCAGCAGCCAAGAACCAGGGGCAGAGACCCAGTACTTC.

The chain combines TRBV29-1 with TRBJ1-1; D unresolved. The V end was cut by 5 bases, the J end by 3 bases, with 13 bases between. Germline-derived CDR1 and CDR2 are SQVTM and ANQGSEA. This CDR3 has 13 residues. DNA of the CDR3: TGCAGCGTTCATCAGGTTCTACACACTGAAGCTTTCTTT. This encodes CSVHQVLHTEAFF.

This clone showed up just a few times. The chain is built from TRBV7-9 and TRBJ1-4; no reliable D call. CDR3 length equals 12 residues. Germline V gives CDR1 SEHNR, CDR2 FQNEAQ (reference sequence). Trimming stripped 6 bases from V and 8 bases from J, with 10 bases between. The CDR3 coding sequence is TGTGCCAGCAGTTCCGGTGGGGAAAAACTGTTTTTT. Encoded protein: CASSSGGEKLFF. Full variable domain (outside the CDR3, taken from reference TRBV7-9 and TRBJ1-4): DTGVSQNPRHKITKRGQNVTFRCDPISEHNRLYWYRQTLGQGPEFLTYFQNEAQLEKSRLLSDRFSAERPKGSFSTLEIQRTEQGDSAMYLCASSSGGEKLFFGSGTQLSVL.

DNA of the CDR3: TGCAGCGTTGTAAATACCCCCGTCTATGGCTACACCTTC. Protein sequence: CSVVNTPVYGYTF. The chain links TRBV29-1 to TRBJ1-2, with D unresolved. Germline values: CDR1 SQVTM, CDR2 ANQGSEA. The CDR3 extends over 13 amino acids. Trimming removed 4 bases from V and 4 bases from J, with 13 bases in between.

Written as DNA, the CDR3 is TGCAGCGTTGTATCAGGCCTGTCCTATTCAACACGGAACACTGAAGCTTTCTTT. Translation: CSVVSGLSYSTRNTEAFF. The chain employs TRBV29-1 and TRBJ1-1; D is uncertain. The CDR3 length is 18 residues. Trimming pared 4 bases from V and 1 base from J, leaving 25 bases between. From germline, CDR1 is SQVTM and CDR2 ANQGSEA.

This clone came up a few times. The V call is TRBV7-9, the J call TRBJ2-6; unclear D gene. The germline V gene encodes CDR1 SEHNR and CDR2 FQNEAQ (reference sequence). The V gene lost 1 base and the J gene lost 7 bases, with 8 bases spanning the gap. The CDR3 runs 14 residues. CDR3 residues: CASSLGGFANVLTF. Written as DNA, the CDR3 is TGTGCCAGCAGCTTAGGGGGATTTGCCAACGTCCTGACTTTC.

This sequence joins TRBV29-1 and TRBJ1-1; 9 nucleotides line up with TRBD1. Per germline, CDR1 SQVTM and CDR2 ANQGSEA. CDR3 size: 14 residues. The V and J ends lost 7 bases and 4 bases, in that order; junction bases with no gene match: 10. The chain's CDR3 is CSADPGQGFTEAFF. CDR3 in DNA: TGCAGCGCCGATCCTGGACAGGGGTTCACTGAAGCTTTCTTT.

The chain couples TRBV30 to TRBJ2-1; D unclear. The ends were cut back, 4 bases at V and 4 bases at J, with 11 bases in the middle. The length of the CDR3 is 13 residues. Per germline, CDR1 GTSNPN and CDR2 SVGIG (reference sequence). The CDR3 DNA follows: TGTGCCTGGACTCCCTCATTGTACAATGAGCAGTTCTTC. Its protein is CAWTPSLYNEQFF.

The V and J genes are TRBV9 and TRBJ2-1; perhaps TRBD2 as D (6 bases). Deletions cut 3 bases from V and 0 bases from J, with 10 bases between. Germline CDR1 and CDR2: SGDLS and YYNGEE. The CDR3 has 15 amino acids. CDR3 coding DNA: TGTGCCAGCAGCGCGGAGGGACGCTCCTACAATGAGCAGTTCTTC. The encoded protein is CASSAEGRSYNEQFF.

This clone appeared a few times. The chain joins TRBV2 to TRBJ2-7; TRBD1 matches 10 bases. Germline V gives CDR1 SNHLY, CDR2 FYNNEI. There are 12 residues in the CDR3. The J segment lost 5 bases and the V segment lost 6 bases, leaving 1 base of the junction unmatched. The CDR3 region has the DNA TGTGCCAGCAGCGGACAGGGGGACGAGCAGTACTTC. This codes for CASSGQGDEQYF.